Listed below are T cell receptor beta chains from one sample, sequenced in a study of T cell responses to AZD1222 COVID-19 vaccine. Profiling relied on immunoSEQ multiplex PCR, and the TCRdb table lists in-frame clones only, not all of them. Of some 120,000 clones in the sample, approximately 85% were seen once. This material consisted of peripheral blood, taken on day 0 of MenACWY control vaccination. Every receptor here comes from an adult in good health. CDR3s include the opening cysteine and the closing phenylalanine or tryptophan. A D gene is named only where the DNA matches it firmly. Clone size is shown for a subset of rows, as once, few, many or a class of expanded clone.

TGTGCCAGCAGCTCTGGACAGCTACTTAACACCGGGGAGCTGTTTTTT	CASSSGQLLNTGELFF	.	TRBV5-4	once	TRBJ2-2
TGTGCCAGCAGTTACTATTCCCAGGGTCCCTACGAGCAGTACTTC	CASSYYSQGPYEQYF	.	TRBV6-2/TRBV6-3	few	TRBJ2-7
TGTGCCAGCACCCAAGCAGGGACGGAGCAGTACTTC	CASTQAGTEQYF	.	TRBV2	.	TRBJ2-7
TGTGCCAGAGCGGGGGGCCGGGAGCTGTTTTTT	CARAGGRELFF	TRBD2	TRBV5-3	.	TRBJ2-2
TGTGCCAGCAGCTTATGGGCAGGGGGGACAGATACGCAGTATTTT	CASSLWAGGTDTQYF	.	TRBV7-8	.	TRBJ2-3
TGTGCCAGCAGCCAGACAGGTTCTGCCAATCAGCCCCAGCATTTT	CASSQTGSANQPQHF	.	TRBV3-1/TRBV3-2	few	TRBJ1-5
TGTGCCAGCCAACGCTTCTCTTCACCCCTCCACTTT	CASQRFSSPLHF	.	TRBV19	.	TRBJ1-6
TGTGCCAGCAGCCAATGGGGGACAGGGGGCCAAGAGACCCAGTACTTC	CASSQWGTGGQETQYF	TRBD1	TRBV14	.	TRBJ2-5
TGTGCCAGCACCATCCCTCCGGGACAGGGGCTATACGAGCAGTACTTC	CASTIPPGQGLYEQYF	TRBD1	TRBV7-9	.	TRBJ2-7
TGCAGCGTTGAAGCTGGCACAGATACGCAGTATTTT	CSVEAGTDTQYF	.	TRBV29-1	.	TRBJ2-3
TGTGCCAGCAGCCAAGATTTCGGCGCTGTACGGACAGATACGCAGTATTTT	CASSQDFGAVRTDTQYF	.	TRBV14	once	TRBJ2-3
TGTGCCAGCAGTTTTTCACTAGGGGGCGACGAGCAGTACTTC	CASSFSLGGDEQYF	TRBD1	TRBV28	.	TRBJ2-7
TGCAGCGTACTTTCGACAGGGGGTTACGAGCAGTACTTC	CSVLSTGGYEQYF	TRBD1	TRBV29-1	.	TRBJ2-7
TGTGCCAGCAGGCCTACAGGGGCCGGGGAGCTGTTTTTT	CASRPTGAGELFF	TRBD1	TRBV2	once	TRBJ2-2
TGTGCCAGCAGCGAGGGAGGGTCGGCTGGCTACACCTTC	CASSEGGSAGYTF	.	TRBV7-2	.	TRBJ1-2
TGCGCCAGCAGCTTGGACGGGTCGCATGGAAACACCATATATTTT	CASSLDGSHGNTIYF	.	TRBV5-1	.	TRBJ1-3
TGTGCCAGCAGCGTTGGGACAGGGGCCCAATCTTCACCCCTCCACTTT	CASSVGTGAQSSPLHF	TRBD1	TRBV5-4	.	TRBJ1-6
TGTGCCACCAGCAGAGTTAGGGAGGGGCCTCGTGGCTACACCTTC	CATSRVREGPRGYTF	.	TRBV15	.	TRBJ1-2
TGTGCCAGCAGCTTACTAGCGAGATTAAACAATGAGCAGTTCTTC	CASSLLARLNNEQFF	.	TRBV11-2	.	TRBJ2-1
TGTGCCACAACGACAGGGTACGAGCAGTACTTC	CATTTGYEQYF	TRBD1	TRBV10-3	.	TRBJ2-7
TGTGCCAGCACGAAATGGGGGAATGAGCAGTTCTTC	CASTKWGNEQFF	.	TRBV12-3/TRBV12-4	few	TRBJ2-1
TGTGCCAGCTCGAAACAGGGTAACTACAATGAGCAGTTCTTC	CASSKQGNYNEQFF	.	TRBV18	few	TRBJ2-1
TGTGCCAGCAGCTTCCAGGGGAGAGATACGCAGTATTTT	CASSFQGRDTQYF	.	TRBV7-2	.	TRBJ2-3
TGTGCCAGCTCACCACCTGACACCGGGGAGCTGTTTTTT	CASSPPDTGELFF	.	TRBV18	.	TRBJ2-2
TGTGCCAGCAGCTTACGGGGGGGAGATAGCACAGATACGCAGTATTTT	CASSLRGGDSTDTQYF	TRBD2	TRBV7-3	once	TRBJ2-3
TGCGCCAGCAGTCAACGAGACAAGTATCACCTCTTTGAAGCTTTCTTT	CASSQRDKYHLFEAFF	.	TRBV23-1	.	TRBJ1-1
TGTGCCAGCCTAGCGGGGGGCACTAGCACAGATACGCAGTATTTT	CASLAGGTSTDTQYF	TRBD2	TRBV4-2	.	TRBJ2-3
TGTGCCAGCAGTTTAGGCGGGGGCTCTCACTATGGCTACACCTTC	CASSLGGGSHYGYTF	.	TRBV28	.	TRBJ1-2
TGTGCCAGCAGCTTATCAGGGGCGCATTCACCCCTCCACTTT	CASSLSGAHSPLHF	.	TRBV5-6	.	TRBJ1-6
TGTGCCAGCAGCAAACTTGGCGGGGGGTTGGTCAAAAACATTCAGTACTTC	CASSKLGGGLVKNIQYF	TRBD2	TRBV11-3	.	TRBJ2-4
TGTGCCAGTAGGGGCTTCCGGGCCGGCACCGGGGAGCTGTTTTTT	CASRGFRAGTGELFF	.	TRBV19	.	TRBJ2-2
TGTGCCAGCAGTTTATGGCCAGGGGGCGAAGAGACCCAGTACTTC	CASSLWPGGEETQYF	TRBD1	TRBV27	.	TRBJ2-5
TGCGCCAGCAGCCAAGATCCCAGGGTAGGCACTGAAGCTTTCTTT	CASSQDPRVGTEAFF	.	TRBV4-1	.	TRBJ1-1
TGTGCCAGCAGTTACGTAGGTGGGTCCTCTGGGGCCAACGTCCTGACTTTC	CASSYVGGSSGANVLTF	.	TRBV6-2/TRBV6-3	.	TRBJ2-6